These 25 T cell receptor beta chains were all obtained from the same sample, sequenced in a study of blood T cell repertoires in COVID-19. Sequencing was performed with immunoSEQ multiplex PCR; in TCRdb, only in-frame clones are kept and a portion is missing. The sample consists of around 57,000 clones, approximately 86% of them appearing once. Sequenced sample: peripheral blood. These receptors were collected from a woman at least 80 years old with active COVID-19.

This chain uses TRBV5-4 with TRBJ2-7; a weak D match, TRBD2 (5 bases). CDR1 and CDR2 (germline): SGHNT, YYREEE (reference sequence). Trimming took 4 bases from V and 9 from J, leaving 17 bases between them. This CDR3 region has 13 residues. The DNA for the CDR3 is TGTGCCAGCAGCAACCCTGGACTGCCACGGCAGTACTTC. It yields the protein CASSNPGLPRQYF. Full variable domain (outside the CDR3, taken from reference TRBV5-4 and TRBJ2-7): ETGVTQSPTHLIKTRGQQVTLRCSSQSGHNTVSWYQQALGQGPQFIFQYYREEENGRGNFPPRFSGLQFPNYSSELNVNALELDDSALYLCASSNPGLPRQYFGPGTRLTVT.

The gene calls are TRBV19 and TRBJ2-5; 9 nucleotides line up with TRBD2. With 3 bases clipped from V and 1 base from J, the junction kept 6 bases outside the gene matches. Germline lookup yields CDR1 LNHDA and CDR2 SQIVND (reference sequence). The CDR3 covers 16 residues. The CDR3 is CASSIGRGGPQETQYF. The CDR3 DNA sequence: TGTGCCAGTAGTATTGGGCGGGGGGGCCCCCAAGAGACCCAGTACTTC.

This chain's CDR3 is CPRRAPGRGGAGETQYF. In DNA, the CDR3 is TGTCCCCGCCGCGCCCCGGGTCGGGGGGGGGCGGGGGAGACCCAGTACTTC. The V and J genes are TRBV9 and TRBJ2-5, with TRBD2 matching over 8 bases. The CDR3 runs to 17 residues. Germline CDR1 SGDLS, CDR2 YYNGEE.

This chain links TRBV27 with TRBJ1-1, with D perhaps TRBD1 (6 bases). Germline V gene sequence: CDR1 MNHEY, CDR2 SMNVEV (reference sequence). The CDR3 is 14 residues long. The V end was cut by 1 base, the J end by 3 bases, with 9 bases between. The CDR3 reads CASSLYRVHTEAFF. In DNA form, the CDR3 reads TGTGCCAGCAGTTTATACAGGGTGCACACTGAAGCTTTCTTT.

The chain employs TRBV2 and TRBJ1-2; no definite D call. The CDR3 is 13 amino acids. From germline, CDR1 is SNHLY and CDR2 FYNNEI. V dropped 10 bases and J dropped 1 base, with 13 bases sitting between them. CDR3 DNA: TGTGCCACCCGCCGTCGGGGTAACTATGGCTACACCTTC. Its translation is CATRRRGNYGYTF. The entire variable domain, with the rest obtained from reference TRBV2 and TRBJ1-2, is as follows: EPEVTQTPSHQVTQMGQEVILRCVPISNHLYFYWYRQILGQKVEFLVSFYNNEISEKSEIFDDQFSVERPDGSNFTLKIRSTKLEDSAMYFCATRRRGNYGYTFGSGTRLTVV.

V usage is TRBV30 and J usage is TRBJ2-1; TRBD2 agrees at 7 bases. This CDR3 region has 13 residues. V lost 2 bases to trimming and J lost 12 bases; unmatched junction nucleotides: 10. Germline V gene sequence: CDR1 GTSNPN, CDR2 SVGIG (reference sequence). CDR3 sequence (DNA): TGTGCCTGGAGTCAGGCTAGCGGCAGTGGGCAGTTCTTC. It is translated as CAWSQASGSGQFF. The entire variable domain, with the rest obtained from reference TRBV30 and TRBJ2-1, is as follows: SQTIHQWPATLVQPVGSPLSLECTVEGTSNPNLYWYRQAAGRGLQLLFYSVGIGQISSEVPQNLSASRPQDRQFILSSKKLLLSDSGFYLCAWSQASGSGQFFGPGTRLTVL.

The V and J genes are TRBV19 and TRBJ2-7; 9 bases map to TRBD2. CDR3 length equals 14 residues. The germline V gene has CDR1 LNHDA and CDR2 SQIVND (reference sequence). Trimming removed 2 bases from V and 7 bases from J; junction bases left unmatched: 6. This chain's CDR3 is CASSIRLAVEEQYF. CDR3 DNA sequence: TGTGCCAGTAGTATACGACTAGCGGTGGAAGAGCAGTACTTC.

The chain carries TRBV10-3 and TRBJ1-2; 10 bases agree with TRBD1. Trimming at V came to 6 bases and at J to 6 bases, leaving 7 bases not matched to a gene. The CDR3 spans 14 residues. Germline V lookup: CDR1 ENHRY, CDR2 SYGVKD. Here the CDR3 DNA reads TGTGCCATCAGAGGTAGTGGGACAGGGGATGGCTACACCTTC. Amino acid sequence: CAIRGSGTGDGYTF.

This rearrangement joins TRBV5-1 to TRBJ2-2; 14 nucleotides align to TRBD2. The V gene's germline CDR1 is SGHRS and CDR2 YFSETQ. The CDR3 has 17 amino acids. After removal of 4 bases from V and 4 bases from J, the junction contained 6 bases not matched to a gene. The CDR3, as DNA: TGCGCCAGCAGCCACGGACTAGCGGGGGGTTCCACCGGGGAGCTGTTTTTT. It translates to CASSHGLAGGSTGELFF.

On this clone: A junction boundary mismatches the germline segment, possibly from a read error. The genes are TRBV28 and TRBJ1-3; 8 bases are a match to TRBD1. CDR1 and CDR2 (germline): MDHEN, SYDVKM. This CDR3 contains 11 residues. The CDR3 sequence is CASSFLDREDF. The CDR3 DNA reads TGTGCCAGCAGTTTTTTGGACAGGGAAGATTTT. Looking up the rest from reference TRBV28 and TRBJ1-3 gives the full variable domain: DVKVTQSSRYLVKRTGEKVFLECVQDMDHENMFWYRQDPGLGLRLIYFSYDVKMKEKGDIPEGYSVSREKKERFSLILESASTNQTSMYLCASSFLDREDFGEGSWLTVV.

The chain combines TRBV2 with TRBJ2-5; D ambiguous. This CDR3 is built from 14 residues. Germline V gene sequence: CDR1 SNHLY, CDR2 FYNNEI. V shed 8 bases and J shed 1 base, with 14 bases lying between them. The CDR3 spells CASEAGNFQETQYF. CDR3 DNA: TGTGCCAGCGAAGCAGGAAATTTCCAAGAGACCCAGTACTTC.

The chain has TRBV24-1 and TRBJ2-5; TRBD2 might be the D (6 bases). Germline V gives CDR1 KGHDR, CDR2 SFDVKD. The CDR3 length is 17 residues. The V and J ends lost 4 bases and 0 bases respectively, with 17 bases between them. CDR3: CATSDSSTGVYQETQYF. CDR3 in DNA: TGTGCCACCAGTGACAGTAGCACGGGGGTGTACCAAGAGACCCAGTACTTC.

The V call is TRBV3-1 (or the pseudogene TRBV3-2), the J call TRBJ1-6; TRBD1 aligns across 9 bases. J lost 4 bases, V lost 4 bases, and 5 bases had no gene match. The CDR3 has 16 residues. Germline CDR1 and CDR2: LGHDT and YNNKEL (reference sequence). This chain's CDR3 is CASSLGQGSYNSPLHF. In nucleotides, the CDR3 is TGTGCCAGCAGCCTAGGACAGGGGTCTTATAATTCACCCCTCCACTTT.

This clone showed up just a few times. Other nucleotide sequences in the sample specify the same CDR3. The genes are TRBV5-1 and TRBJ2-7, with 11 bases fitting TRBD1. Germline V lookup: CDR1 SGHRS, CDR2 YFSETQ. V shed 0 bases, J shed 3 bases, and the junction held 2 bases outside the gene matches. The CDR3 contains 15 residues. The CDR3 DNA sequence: TGCGCCAGCAGCTTGGTAGGGACAGGGGGCTACGAGCAGTACTTC. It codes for CASSLVGTGGYEQYF.

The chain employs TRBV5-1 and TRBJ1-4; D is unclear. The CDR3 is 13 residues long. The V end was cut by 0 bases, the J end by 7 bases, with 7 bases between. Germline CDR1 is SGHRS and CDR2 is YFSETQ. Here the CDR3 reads CASSLGGGEKLFF. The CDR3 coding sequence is TGCGCCAGCAGCTTGGGGGGAGGTGAAAAACTGTTTTTT.

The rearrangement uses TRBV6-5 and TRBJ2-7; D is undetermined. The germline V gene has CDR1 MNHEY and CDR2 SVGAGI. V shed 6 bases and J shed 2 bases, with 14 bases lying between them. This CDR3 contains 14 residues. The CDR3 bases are TGTGCCAGCAGCCGAGGCCCAGCCCCCTACGAGCAGTACTTC. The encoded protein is CASSRGPAPYEQYF.

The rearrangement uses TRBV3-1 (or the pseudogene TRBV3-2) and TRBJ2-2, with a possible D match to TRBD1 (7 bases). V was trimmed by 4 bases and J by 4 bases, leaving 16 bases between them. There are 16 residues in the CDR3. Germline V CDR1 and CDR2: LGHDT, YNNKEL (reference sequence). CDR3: CASSPRGLALTGELFF. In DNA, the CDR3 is TGTGCCAGCAGCCCGAGGGGGCTAGCGCTCACCGGGGAGCTGTTTTTT.

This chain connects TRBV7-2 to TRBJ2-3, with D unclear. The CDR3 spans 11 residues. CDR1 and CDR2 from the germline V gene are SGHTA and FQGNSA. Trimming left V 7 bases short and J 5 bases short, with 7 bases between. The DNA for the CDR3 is TGTGCCAGCACCAGTGGAGATACGCAGTATTTT. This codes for CASTSGDTQYF. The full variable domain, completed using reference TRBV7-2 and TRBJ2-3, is GAGVSQSPSNKVTEKGKDVELRCDPISGHTALYWYRQSLGQGLEFLIYFQGNSAPDKSGLPSDRFSAERTGGSVSTLTIQRTQQEDSAVYLCASTSGDTQYFGPGTRLTVL.

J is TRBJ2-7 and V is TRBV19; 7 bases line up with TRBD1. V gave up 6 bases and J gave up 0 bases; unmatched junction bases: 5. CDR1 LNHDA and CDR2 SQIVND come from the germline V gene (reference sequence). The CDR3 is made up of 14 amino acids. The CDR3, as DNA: TGTGCCAGTAGCCGGGACAGTAGCTCCTACGAGCAGTACTTC. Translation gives CASSRDSSSYEQYF.

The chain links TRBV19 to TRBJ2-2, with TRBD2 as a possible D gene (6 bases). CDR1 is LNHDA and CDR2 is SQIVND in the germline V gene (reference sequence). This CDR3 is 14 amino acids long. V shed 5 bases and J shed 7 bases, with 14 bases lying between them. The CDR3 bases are TGTGCCAGTAGTTATGCGTGGCGGGGCGGGGAGCTGTTTTTT. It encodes CASSYAWRGGELFF.

The CDR3 loop is CASSQDSRYEQFF. The CDR3, as DNA: TGTGCCAGCAGCCAAGATTCCCGTTATGAGCAGTTCTTC. The chain carries TRBV3-1 (or the pseudogene TRBV3-2) and TRBJ2-1; D ambiguous. The CDR3 sequence is 13 residues long. V shed 0 bases and J shed 8 bases, with 8 bases lying between them. CDR1 and CDR2 from the germline V gene are LGHDT and YNNKEL (reference sequence).

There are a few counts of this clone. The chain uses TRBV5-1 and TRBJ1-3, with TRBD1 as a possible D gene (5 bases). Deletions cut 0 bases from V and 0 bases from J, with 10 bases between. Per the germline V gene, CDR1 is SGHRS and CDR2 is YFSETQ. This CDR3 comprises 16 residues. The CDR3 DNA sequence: TGCGCCAGCAGCTTGGGGGGCGCGATCTCTGGAAACACCATATATTTT. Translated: CASSLGGAISGNTIYF.

The CDR3 spells CASTSSGTTRLTDTQYF. The CDR3 nucleotides are TGTGCCAGCACTTCCAGTGGGACTACGCGCCTCACAGATACGCAGTATTTT. The rearrangement links TRBV4-2 to TRBJ2-3; 7 bases are a match to TRBD2. The J segment lost 2 bases and the V segment lost 7 bases, leaving 15 bases of the junction unmatched. The CDR3 has 17 amino acids. From germline, CDR1 is LGHNA and CDR2 YNFKEQ.

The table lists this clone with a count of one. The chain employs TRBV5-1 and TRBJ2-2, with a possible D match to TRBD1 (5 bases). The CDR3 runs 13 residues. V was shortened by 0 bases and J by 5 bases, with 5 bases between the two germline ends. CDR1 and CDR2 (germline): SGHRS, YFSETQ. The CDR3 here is CASSLEGTGELFF. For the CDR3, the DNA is TGCGCCAGCAGCTTGGAGGGGACCGGGGAGCTGTTTTTT.

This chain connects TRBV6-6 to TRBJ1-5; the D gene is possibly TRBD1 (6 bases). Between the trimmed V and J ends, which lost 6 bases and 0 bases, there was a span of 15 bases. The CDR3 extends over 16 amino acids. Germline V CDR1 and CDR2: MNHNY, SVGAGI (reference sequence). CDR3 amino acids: CASRLKGHHSNQPQHF. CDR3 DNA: TGTGCCAGCAGACTTAAGGGACATCATAGCAATCAGCCCCAGCATTTT.